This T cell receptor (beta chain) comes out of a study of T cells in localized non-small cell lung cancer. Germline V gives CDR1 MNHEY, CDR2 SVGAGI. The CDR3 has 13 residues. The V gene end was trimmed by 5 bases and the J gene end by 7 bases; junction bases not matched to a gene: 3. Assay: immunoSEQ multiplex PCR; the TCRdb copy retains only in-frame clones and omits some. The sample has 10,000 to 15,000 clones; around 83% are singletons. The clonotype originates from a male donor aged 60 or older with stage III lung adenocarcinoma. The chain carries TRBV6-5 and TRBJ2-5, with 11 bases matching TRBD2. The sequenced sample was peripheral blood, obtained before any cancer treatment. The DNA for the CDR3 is TGTGCCAGCAGTATTAGCGGGAGGGGGACCCAGTACTTC. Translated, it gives CASSISGRGTQYF.